Below, 17 T cell receptor beta chains from the same sample are listed, as sequenced in a study of blood T cell repertoires in COVID-19. Assay used: immunoSEQ multiplex PCR; TCRdb lists only in-frame clones, some missing. The sample has 81,000 or so clones; roughly four fifths are singletons. The sequenced material came from peripheral blood. The receptors shown here come from a human donor in a cohort sampled during active COVID-19.

V and J are TRBV7-2 and TRBJ2-1; the D is unclear. Trimming shortened V by 5 bases and J by 6 bases, and 8 bases separated the two germline ends. The CDR3 is 12 amino acids. CDR1 and CDR2 from the germline V gene are SGHTA and FQGNSA. The CDR3 DNA sequence: TGTGCCAGCAGCCAAACTCTCAATGAGCAGTTCTTC. Its protein product is CASSQTLNEQFF.

V is TRBV18 and J is TRBJ2-7, with TRBD1 identical over 10 bases. Germline V gives CDR1 KGHSH, CDR2 LQKENI. V lost 0 bases, J lost 8 bases, and 7 bases stayed unmatched. This CDR3 contains 15 residues. The CDR3 region has the DNA TGTGCCAGCTCACCACCGGGACAGGGGAACGGCCAGCAGTACTTC. Protein: CASSPPGQGNGQQYF.

Points on this clone: The sample holds other DNA sequences that translate to the same CDR3. This chain links TRBV6-5 with TRBJ1-1, with unresolved D. The CDR3 is 12 residues long. Trimming removed 5 bases from V and 1 base from J, with 5 bases in between. CDR1 is MNHEY, CDR2 SVGAGI, per germline. CDR3 amino acids: CASSRRNTEAFF. CDR3 bases: TGTGCCAGCAGTCGGAGGAACACTGAAGCTTTCTTT.

The gene calls are TRBV5-4 and TRBJ2-7; 10 bases align to TRBD2. This CDR3 has 15 residues. The germline gives CDR1 SGHNT, CDR2 YYREEE (reference sequence). The trim removed 4 bases at V and 5 bases at J, leaving 9 bases unmatched. The CDR3 protein is CASSRAASGGNEQYF. In nucleotides, the CDR3 is TGTGCCAGCAGCCGGGCGGCTAGCGGGGGAAACGAGCAGTACTTC.

This clone came up a few times. This chain uses TRBV19 with TRBJ1-5; D is possibly TRBD1 (5 bases). In germline, CDR1 is LNHDA, CDR2 SQIVND (reference sequence). V shed 3 bases and J shed 2 bases, with 8 bases lying between them. The CDR3 loop spans 14 amino acids. The CDR3, as DNA: TGTGCCAGTAGTATGGGGGGACGCAATCAGCCCCAGCATTTT. It specifies CASSMGGRNQPQHF.

Only one count was recorded for this clone. This chain uses TRBV7-3 with TRBJ2-5; 9 bases line up with TRBD1. The junction had 10 bases not matched to a gene; V was cut back by 5 bases and J by 3 bases. The CDR3 has 16 amino acids. The germline gives CDR1 SGHTA, CDR2 FQGTGA. The CDR3 sequence: CASSPQGAGLEETQYF. The CDR3 DNA sequence: TGTGCCAGCAGCCCACAGGGGGCAGGGCTGGAAGAGACCCAGTACTTC.

The V call is TRBV19, the J call TRBJ2-3, with 7 bases that match TRBD1. With 5 bases clipped from V and 6 bases from J, the junction kept 8 bases outside the gene matches. The CDR3 consists of 14 residues. The V gene's germline CDR1 is LNHDA and CDR2 SQIVND (reference sequence). In DNA, the CDR3 is TGTGCCAGTAGTCCCCGGACAGGACCGGATACGCAGTATTTT. It codes for CASSPRTGPDTQYF.

The chain is built from TRBV9 and TRBJ2-3; TRBD1 agrees at 8 bases. With 2 bases clipped from V and 4 bases from J, the junction kept 6 bases outside the gene matches. CDR3 length: 15 amino acids. The germline V gene has CDR1 SGDLS and CDR2 YYNGEE. The CDR3 sequence: CASSVTGTGPDTQYF. CDR3 in DNA: TGTGCCAGCAGCGTTACCGGGACAGGACCAGATACGCAGTATTTT.

This clone turned up a few times. The chain recombines TRBV7-3 with TRBJ2-7, with D possibly TRBD1 on 6 matching bases. Germline V gene sequence: CDR1 SGHTA, CDR2 FQGTGA. Trimming cost V 3 bases and J 3 bases, with 9 bases left between them. This CDR3 region has 13 residues. In nucleotides, the CDR3 is TGTGCCAGCAGCTTCCAAGGGGGCTACGAGCAGTACTTC. It yields the protein CASSFQGGYEQYF.

The chain combines TRBV6-5 with TRBJ2-7; 9 bases are a match to TRBD1. The CDR3 length is 14 residues. CDR1 is MNHEY, CDR2 SVGAGI, per germline. The J segment lost 3 bases and the V segment lost 5 bases, leaving 5 bases of the junction unmatched. The CDR3 DNA follows: TGTGCCAGCAGTATCCGGGACAGGGACTACGAGCAGTACTTC. Translating it yields CASSIRDRDYEQYF.

CDR3 region: CASSRDRLETQYF. DNA of the CDR3: TGTGCCAGTAGCCGGGACAGGCTGGAGACCCAGTACTTC. This chain uses TRBV19 with TRBJ2-5; 8 bases agree with TRBD1. The junction had 5 bases not matched to a gene; V was cut back by 6 bases and J by 5 bases. This CDR3 region has 13 residues. Germline V gene lookup returns CDR1 LNHDA and CDR2 SQIVND (reference sequence).

The table lists this clone with a few counts. The chain recombines TRBV5-1 with TRBJ2-1; 10 bases line up with TRBD2. The length of the CDR3 is 15 residues. With 3 bases clipped from V and 4 bases from J, the junction kept 4 bases outside the gene matches. CDR1 is SGHRS, CDR2 YFSETQ, per germline. Here the CDR3 DNA reads TGCGCCAGCAGCTCTCATAGCGGGGGGTACAATGAGCAGTTCTTC. It yields the protein CASSSHSGGYNEQFF.

This chain joins TRBV5-1 and TRBJ2-3, with a possible D match to TRBD1 (6 bases). The CDR3 is 15 amino acids. Trimming cost V 6 bases and J 4 bases, with 18 bases left between them. Germline V gene data show CDR1 as SGHRS and CDR2 as YFSETQ. This CDR3 reads CASKQGALMADTQYF. CDR3 DNA sequence: TGCGCCAGCAAACAGGGAGCGTTGATGGCAGATACGCAGTATTTT.

This clone was counted ten times or more. This sample also contains other DNA sequences that code for the same CDR3. The genes are TRBV9 and TRBJ2-1; 7 bases are a match to TRBD1. CDR3 length: 13 amino acids. Germline V lookup: CDR1 SGDLS, CDR2 YYNGEE. Unmatched junction bases numbered 3, after V lost 3 bases and J lost 6 bases. The CDR3 nucleotides are TGTGCCAGCAGCGAAACAGGGGTCAATGAGCAGTTCTTC. Translating it yields CASSETGVNEQFF.

The chain is built from TRBV24-1 and TRBJ2-1, with 7 bases that match TRBD2. The CDR3 loop spans 14 amino acids. Looked up from germline, CDR1 is KGHDR and CDR2 is SFDVKD. After removal of 8 bases from V and 6 bases from J, the junction contained 9 bases not matched to a gene. The CDR3, as DNA: TGTGCCACCACCGACGGGACTACCCTCAATGAGCAGTTCTTC. It specifies CATTDGTTLNEQFF.

The genes are TRBV18 and TRBJ2-1; 8 nucleotides line up with TRBD1. The junction had 5 bases not matched to a gene; V was cut back by 0 bases and J by 7 bases. The CDR3 consists of 15 residues. The germline CDR1 and CDR2 sequences are KGHSH and LQKENI. CDR3 sequence reads: CASSPPRQGRNEQFF. DNA for the CDR3: TGTGCCAGCTCACCACCGCGACAGGGGAGAAATGAGCAGTTCTTC.

This chain connects TRBV6-2 or TRBV6-3 to TRBJ1-5; D call uncertain. The CDR3 is 13 amino acids. Germline CDR1 reads MNHEY; CDR2 reads SVGEGT. V shed 5 bases and J shed 4 bases, with 9 bases lying between them. DNA for the CDR3: TGTGCCAGCAGTCCCGCGAGAAATCAGCCCCAGCATTTT. It is translated as CASSPARNQPQHF.